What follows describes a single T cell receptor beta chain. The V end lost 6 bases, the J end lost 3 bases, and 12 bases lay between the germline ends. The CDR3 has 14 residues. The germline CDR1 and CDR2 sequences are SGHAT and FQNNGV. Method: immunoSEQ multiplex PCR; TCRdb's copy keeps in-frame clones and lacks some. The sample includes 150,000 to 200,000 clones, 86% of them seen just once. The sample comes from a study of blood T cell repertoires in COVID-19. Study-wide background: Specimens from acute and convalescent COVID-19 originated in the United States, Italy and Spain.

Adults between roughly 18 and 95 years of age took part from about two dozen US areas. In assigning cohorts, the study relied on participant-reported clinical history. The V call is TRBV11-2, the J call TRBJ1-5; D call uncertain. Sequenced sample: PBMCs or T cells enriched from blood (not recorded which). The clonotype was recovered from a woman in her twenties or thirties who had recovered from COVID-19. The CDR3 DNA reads TGTGCCAGCAGTCTTGGTCGGTTCAATCAGCCCCAGCATTTT. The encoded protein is CASSLGRFNQPQHF.